Given below is one TCR beta chain in context. The data are from a study of memory CD4+ T cells and cytomegalovirus serostatus. The sort gate was single viable CD3+CD4+CD8-CD45RO+ cells for memory CD4+ T cells. Positive selection with CD4 microbeads enriched total CD4+ T cells. Profiled with immunoSEQ multiplex PCR; TCRdb holds only in-frame clones, not every one. This sample carries approximately 53,000 clones, 82% of them seen once, and the ten largest clones take about 0.6%. The CDR3 runs to 11 residues. In germline, CDR1 is MNHEY, CDR2 SVGAGI. V was trimmed by 5 bases and J by 8 bases, leaving 9 bases between them.

The source material was memory CD4+ T cells from blood. The receptor's source is an adult in good health and CMV-seronegative. The chain has TRBV6-5 and TRBJ1-2; D uncertain. CDR3 protein: CASSTGGGYTF. CDR3 bases: TGTGCCAGCAGTACGGGTGGCGGCTACACCTTC.